These 8 T cell receptor beta chains were sequenced from one sample in a study of T cells after yellow fever vaccination. TCRdb used MiXCR to reprocess the 5' RACE reads, holding one entry per CDR3 protein. Among hundreds of thousands of distinct CDR3 sequences listed, more than 9% were seen once. The sample was PBMCs, taken on the day of the yellow fever booster vaccination. The receptors were sampled from a man aged 25-45 years who received the YFV17D yellow fever vaccine.

This clonotype came up a few times. J is TRBJ2-1 and V is TRBV11-2; 7 nucleotides align to TRBD2. V trimming: 1 base; J trimming: 8 bases; junction bases outside the gene matches: 2. Germline-derived CDR1 and CDR2 are SGHAT and FQNNGV. CDR3 size: 13 residues. This CDR3 reads CASSLGAGDEQFF. The DNA of the CDR3 is TGTGCCAGCAGCTTAGGGGCGGGGGATGAGCAGTTCTTC.

V gene TRBV7-2 combines with J gene TRBJ2-7, with TRBD2 identical over 11 bases. Germline V gene lookup returns CDR1 SGHTA and CDR2 FQGNSA. CDR3 length: 17 amino acids. V dropped 1 base and J dropped 0; count of bases not matched to a gene: 5. The CDR3, as DNA: TGTGCCAGCAGCTTAGGAGGGGGGACTAGCGGCTCCTACGAGCAGTACTTC. It codes for CASSLGGGTSGSYEQYF.

The genes are TRBV18 and TRBJ1-6; D unresolved. The CDR3 extends over 13 amino acids. V lost 2 bases to trimming and J lost 9 bases, with 8 bases between them. Germline-derived CDR1 and CDR2 are KGHSH and LQKENI. CDR3 sequence (DNA): TGTGCCAGCTCACCAGGGTCGAGTTCACCCCTCCACTTT. Encoded protein: CASSPGSSSPLHF.

The CDR3 nucleotides read TGTGCCAGTAGTTCGGGACTAGCGGGAGGGCCAGGGTACGAGCAGTACTTC. Translating it yields CASSSGLAGGPGYEQYF. The J gene is TRBJ2-7, the V gene TRBV19; TRBD2 matches 16 bases. Germline V gives CDR1 LNHDA, CDR2 SQIVND (reference sequence). After removal of 5 bases from V and 4 bases from J, the junction contained 8 bases not matched to a gene. This CDR3 is built from 17 residues.

This clonotype was counted only a few times. J is TRBJ2-2 and V is TRBV7-3; no firm D call. Trimming shortened V by 3 bases and J by 0 bases, and 11 bases separated the two germline ends. Per the germline V gene, CDR1 is SGHTA and CDR2 is FQGTGA. The CDR3 consists of 16 residues. The DNA for the CDR3 is TGTGCCAGCAGCTTCGGCATGATCTCGAACACCGGGGAGCTGTTTTTT. Translating gives CASSFGMISNTGELFF.

The chain joins TRBV7-9 to TRBJ1-3; weak D call: TRBD1 (6 bases). CDR1 and CDR2 (germline): SEHNR, FQNEAQ (reference sequence). V gave up 5 bases and J gave up 3 bases, with 14 bases separating them. The CDR3 is 15 residues long. The CDR3 protein is CASSPRGGNGNTIYF. CDR3 nucleotides: TGTGCCAGCAGCCCGCGTGGGGGCAATGGAAACACCATATATTTT.

This clonotype was recorded a few times. The V and J genes are TRBV9 and TRBJ2-7; possible D gene TRBD2, 6 bases. The CDR3 runs 14 residues. Germline-derived CDR1 and CDR2 are SGDLS and YYNGEE. V lost 0 bases and J lost 3, with 10 bases in between. CDR3 in DNA: TGTGCCAGCAGCGTAGGGCCCGGGGGCTACGAGCAGTACTTC. It codes for CASSVGPGGYEQYF.

This chain joins TRBV21-1 and TRBJ1-1. TRBV21-1 is a documented pseudogene. This CDR3 has 14 residues. The CDR3 DNA sequence: TGTGCCAGCAGCAAAGGTGCGTCGGGGACTGAAGCTTTCTTT. This sequence encodes CASSKGASGTEAFF.